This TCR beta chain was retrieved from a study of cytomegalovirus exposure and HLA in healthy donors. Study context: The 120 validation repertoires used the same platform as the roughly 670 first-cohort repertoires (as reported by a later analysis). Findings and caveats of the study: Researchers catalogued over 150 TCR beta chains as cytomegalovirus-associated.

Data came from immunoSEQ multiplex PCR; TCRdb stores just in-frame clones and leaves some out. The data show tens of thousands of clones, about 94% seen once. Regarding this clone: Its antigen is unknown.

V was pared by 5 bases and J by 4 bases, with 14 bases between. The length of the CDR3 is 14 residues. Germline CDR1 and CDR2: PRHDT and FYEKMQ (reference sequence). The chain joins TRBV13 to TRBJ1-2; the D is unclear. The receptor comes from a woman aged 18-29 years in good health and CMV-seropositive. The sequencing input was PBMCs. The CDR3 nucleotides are TGTGCCAGCAGCCTCCCCCCGTCGCGCTATGGCTACACCTTC. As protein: CASSLPPSRYGYTF.